This T cell receptor (beta chain) was recovered during a study of T-cell reconstitution after alpha-beta-depleted transplantation in children. Study observations and caveats: TCRbeta diversity was high at day 60 in some patients (a result of surviving recipient T cells and thymic progenitors).

This sample's TCRbeta library carried unique molecular identifier barcodes. TCRdb re-called the PCR reads with MiXCR, one entry per CDR3 protein. The sample has some 290,000 distinct CDR3 sequences, 20% to 30% seen once. This clonotype was observed a handful of times. Its antigen is as yet unknown. V trimming: 1 base; J trimming: 9 bases; junction bases outside the gene matches: 12. The V gene's germline CDR1 is SGHAT and CDR2 FQNNGV. The CDR3 has 17 residues. Specimen: PBMCs, mostly from graft donor cells, collected 180 days after TCRalphabeta/CD19-depleted stem cell transplant. This chain links TRBV11-2 with TRBJ2-1, with 10 bases lining up with TRBD2. This clonotype was obtained from a male patient aged 10-17 years who had a stem cell transplant for acute lymphoblastic leukemia, so the T cells may come from the graft donor. The CDR3 DNA reads as TGTGCCAGCAGCTTAGGGTCTAGCGGGAGTAGGGAAGGTGAGCAGTTCTTC. Translated: CASSLGSSGSREGEQFF.